The clone carrying this TCR beta chain is large in the sample. Its antigen is unidentified. The QIAseq Immune Repertoire TCR panel built the libraries from roughly 15 ng of total RNA. TCRdb passed the reads through MiXCR, listing each CDR3 protein once. This table has just under 450 distinct CDR3 sequences, under 6% appearing once. This record comes from a study of circulating CD8 cells and anti-PD-1 response in melanoma. Looking at the study overall: Every 2 weeks, patients got 3 mg/kg nivolumab intravenously. Response groups: complete/partial responders versus stable/progressive non-responders. Overall study findings and caveats: At M1, fewer than 8% of TRB clonotypes appeared in multiple subsets. Most experiments lacked replicates.

Germline CDR1 reads SQVTM; CDR2 reads ANQGSEA. V lost 2 bases to trimming and J lost 4 bases, with 18 bases between them. CDR3 length: 16 residues. From live CD3+CD8+TCRalphabeta+ cells, four PD-1 and/or TIGIT subsets were sorted. This TCR came from a human donor with melanoma. The gene calls are TRBV29-1 and TRBJ2-1; tentatively, D is TRBD1 or TRBD2 (5 bases each). The source material was CD8+ T cells from PBMCs, sampled at baseline or after one month of anti-PD-1 therapy (not recorded which). In DNA form, the CDR3 reads TGCAGCGTTGAACCTCTGGGGGAGATGGCTTACAATGAGCAGTTCTTC. This sequence encodes CSVEPLGEMAYNEQFF.